The sequence of this T cell receptor (beta chain) was determined in a study of T cell responses to AZD1222 COVID-19 vaccine. Only in-frame clones appear in the TCRdb table, and some are missing; sequencing was by immunoSEQ multiplex PCR. The sample has about 120,000 clones, around 87% seen once; the top ten hold over 2.5%. The germline gives CDR1 SGHTS, CDR2 YDEGEE. Trimming took 0 bases from V and 11 from J, leaving 6 bases between them. The CDR3 spans 12 residues. Second doses that came at about 4 or about 12 weeks were put together. Findings and caveats of the study: Most donors were white British and more were female, and clonal diversity was possibly underestimated. Only after the peak T cell response were repertoires sampled.

To note about this clone: Its antigen is not identified.

The material was peripheral blood, obtained 28 days after the second AZD1222 dose. The receptor was isolated from an adult who received the AZD1222 COVID-19 vaccine. The chain recombines TRBV5-8 with TRBJ1-6, with D tentatively TRBD1 (5 bases). Written as DNA, the CDR3 is TGTGCCAGCAGCTTGGGGGGCGCACCCCTCCACTTT. Amino acid sequence: CASSLGGAPLHF. The full variable domain, its missing parts supplied by reference TRBV5-8 and TRBJ1-6, is EAGVTQSPTHLIKTRGQQATLRCSPISGHTSVYWYQQALGLGLQFLLWYDEGEERNRGNFPPRFSGRQFPNYSSELNVNALELEDSALYLCASSLGGAPLHFGNGTRLTVT.